The sequence of this TCR beta chain was determined in a study of molecular identifiers for immune sequencing clone quantification. Preparation methods for the bulk TCR libraries were those previously described, with listed TCR primers. TCRdb independently ran MiXCR on the PCR reads; one entry per CDR3 protein. The sample yields about half a million distinct CDR3 sequences, about 25% seen once. Study conclusions and caveats: Investigators reportedly could detect spiked Jurkat TCR RNA from one cell among approximately 970,000 naive cells. Beyond 20 RNA copies, clones held over 97% of effector molecules, compared with under 1% in naive cells.

CDR1 and CDR2 (germline): SGHRS, YFSETQ. The CDR3 contains 14 residues. Trimming removed 7 bases from V and 0 bases from J, with 14 bases in between. A remark on this clonotype: The antigen remains undetermined.

With RNA at 10%, 30% or 50%, naive CD8 libraries came from approximately 20,000 to 980,000 sorted cells. This sequence joins TRBV5-1 and TRBJ2-7; TRBD2 might be the D (6 bases). The sequence was obtained from a human donor in good health. Some libraries in this study had Jurkat cell RNA spiked in. Sequencing used naive CD8+ T cells from blood, with Jurkat cell RNA spiked in. Subset of the sample: FACS-sorted CD8+CD4-CCR7+CD45RA+ naive T cells. In nucleotides, the CDR3 is TGCGCCAGCGCCCCCTACGGGGGCTCCTACGAGCAGTACTTC. Translated, it gives CASAPYGGSYEQYF.